Listed below are T cell receptor beta chains from one sample, sequenced in a study of cytomegalovirus exposure and HLA in healthy donors. This table comes from immunoSEQ multiplex PCR, and its TCRdb copy is limited to in-frame clones, with some not included. The data contain about 330,000 clones, around 90% of them seen just once; the ten biggest clones take up roughly 1.2%. Material for sequencing was PBMCs. The origin of the receptors is a woman aged 25-40 years in good health and CMV-seropositive. Each CDR3 is given with its conserved first and last residue. The D gene is left open where the match is weak. Some rows have no size entry. The others give once, few or many, or a class for an expanded clone.

j_gene | abundance | d_gene | v_gene | CDR3aa | CDR3nt
TRBJ2-7 | - | - | TRBV5-6 | CASSSYEALSYEQYF | TGTGCCAGCAGCTCCTACGAGGCACTCTCCTACGAGCAGTACTTC
TRBJ2-5 | - | TRBD2 | TRBV27 | CASSPTSILAGGKTQYF | TGTGCCAGCAGTCCCACATCGATCCTAGCGGGAGGGAAGACCCAGTACTTC
TRBJ2-7 | - | TRBD2 | TRBV2 | CASSGVRNDEQYF | TGTGCCAGTAGCGGGGTCCGGAATGACGAGCAGTACTTC
TRBJ2-7 | - | - | TRBV29-1 | CSVAEGRAYEQYF | TGCAGCGTTGCCGAAGGTCGTGCCTACGAGCAGTACTTC
TRBJ2-1 | - | - | TRBV4-3 | CASSPILATETYNEQFF | TGCGCCAGCAGCCCTATACTCGCCACGGAGACCTACAATGAGCAGTTCTTC
TRBJ1-4 | - | TRBD1 | TRBV6-5 | CASREQGANEKLFF | TGTGCCAGCAGGGAACAGGGGGCTAATGAAAAACTGTTTTTT
TRBJ1-1 | - | - | TRBV5-6 | CASSLSGGGTEAFF | TGTGCCAGCAGCTTAAGCGGGGGAGGCACTGAAGCTTTCTTT
TRBJ1-1 | few | - | TRBV5-5 | CASSLGQLRTEAFF | TGTGCCAGCAGCTTGGGACAGCTGCGTACTGAAGCTTTCTTT
TRBJ2-5 | - | TRBD2 | TRBV5-1 | CASSRRGEGHETQYF | TGCGCCAGCTCGCGTCGGGGGGAGGGCCATGAGACCCAGTACTTC
TRBJ1-4 | once | - | TRBV5-6 | CASSLDRSGGVHF | TGTGCCAGCAGCTTGGACAGGTCAGGAGGAGTGCATTTT
TRBJ2-1 | - | TRBD2 | TRBV7-6 | CASSPRSLAGTGDEQFF | TGTGCCAGCAGCCCTCGTTCCCTAGCGGGAACGGGGGATGAGCAGTTCTTC
TRBJ2-7 | - | - | TRBV7-6 | CASRGEDSYEQYF | TGTGCCAGCAGGGGGGAGGACTCCTACGAGCAGTACTTC
TRBJ1-1 | - | - | TRBV6-5 | CASSYMEVTEAFF | TGTGCCAGCAGTTACATGGAAGTCACTGAAGCTTTCTTT
TRBJ2-2 | - | TRBD1 | TRBV5-8 | CASRQTGAGELFF | TGTGCCAGCAGGCAAACAGGGGCCGGGGAGCTGTTTTTT
TRBJ2-7 | - | TRBD1 | TRBV19 | CASSITQGAHYEQYF | TGTGCCAGTAGTATAACACAGGGGGCTCACTACGAGCAGTACTTC
TRBJ2-1 | - | TRBD1 | TRBV5-1 | CASCPGTARGDEQFF | TGCGCCAGCTGCCCTGGGACAGCCCGAGGCGATGAGCAGTTCTTC